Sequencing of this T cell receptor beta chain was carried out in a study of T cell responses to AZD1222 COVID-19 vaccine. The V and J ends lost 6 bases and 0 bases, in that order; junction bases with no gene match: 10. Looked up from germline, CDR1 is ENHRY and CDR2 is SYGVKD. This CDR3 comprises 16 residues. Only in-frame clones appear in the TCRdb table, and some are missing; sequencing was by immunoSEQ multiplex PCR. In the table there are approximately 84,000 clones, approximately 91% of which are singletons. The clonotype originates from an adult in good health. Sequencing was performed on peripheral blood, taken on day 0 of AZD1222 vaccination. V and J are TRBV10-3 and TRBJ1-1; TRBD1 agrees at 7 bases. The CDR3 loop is CAIRRDRANLNTEAFF. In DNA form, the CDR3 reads TGTGCCATCAGGAGGGACAGAGCCAATTTGAACACTGAAGCTTTCTTT.